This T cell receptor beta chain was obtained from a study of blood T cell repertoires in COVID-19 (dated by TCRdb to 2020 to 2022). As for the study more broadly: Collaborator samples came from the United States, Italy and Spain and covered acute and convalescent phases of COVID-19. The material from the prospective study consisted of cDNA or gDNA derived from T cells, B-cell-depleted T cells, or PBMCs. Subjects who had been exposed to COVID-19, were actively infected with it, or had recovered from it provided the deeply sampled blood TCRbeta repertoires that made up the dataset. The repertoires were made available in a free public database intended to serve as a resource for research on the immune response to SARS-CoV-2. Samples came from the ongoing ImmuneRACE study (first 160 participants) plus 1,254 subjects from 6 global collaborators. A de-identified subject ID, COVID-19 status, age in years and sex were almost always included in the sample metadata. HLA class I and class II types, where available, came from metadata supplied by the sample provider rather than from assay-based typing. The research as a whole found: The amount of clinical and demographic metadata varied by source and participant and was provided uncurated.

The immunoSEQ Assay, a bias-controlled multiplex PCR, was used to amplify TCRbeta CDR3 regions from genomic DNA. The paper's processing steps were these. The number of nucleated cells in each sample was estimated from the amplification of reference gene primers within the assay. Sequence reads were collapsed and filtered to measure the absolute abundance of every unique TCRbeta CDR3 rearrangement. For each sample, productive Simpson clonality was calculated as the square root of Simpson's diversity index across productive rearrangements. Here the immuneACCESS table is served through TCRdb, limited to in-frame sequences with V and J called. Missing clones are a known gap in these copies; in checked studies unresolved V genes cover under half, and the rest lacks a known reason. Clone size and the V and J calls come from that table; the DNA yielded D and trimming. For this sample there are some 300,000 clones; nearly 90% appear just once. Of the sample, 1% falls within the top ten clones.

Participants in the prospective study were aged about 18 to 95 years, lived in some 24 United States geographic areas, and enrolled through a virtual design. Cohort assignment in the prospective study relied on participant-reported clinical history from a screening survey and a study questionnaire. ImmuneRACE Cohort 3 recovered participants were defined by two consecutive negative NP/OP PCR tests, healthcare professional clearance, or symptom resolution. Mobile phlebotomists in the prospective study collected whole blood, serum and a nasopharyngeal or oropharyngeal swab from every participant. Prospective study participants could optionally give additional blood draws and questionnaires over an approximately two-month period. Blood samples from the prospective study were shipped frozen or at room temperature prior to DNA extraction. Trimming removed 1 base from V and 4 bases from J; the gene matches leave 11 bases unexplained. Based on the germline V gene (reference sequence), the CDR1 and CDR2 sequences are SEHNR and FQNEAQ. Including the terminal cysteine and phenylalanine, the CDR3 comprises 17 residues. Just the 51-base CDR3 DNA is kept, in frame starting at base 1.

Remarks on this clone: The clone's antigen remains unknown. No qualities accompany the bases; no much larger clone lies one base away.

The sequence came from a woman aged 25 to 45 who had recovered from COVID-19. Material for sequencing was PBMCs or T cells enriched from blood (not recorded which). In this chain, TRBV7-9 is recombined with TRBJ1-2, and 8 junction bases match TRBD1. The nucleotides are TGTGCCAGCAGCTTAGGGCCAGGGGGCGATGTAAGCTATGGCTACACCTTC. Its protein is CASSLGPGGDVSYGYTF.